This TCR beta chain was identified in a study of T cell responses to AZD1222 COVID-19 vaccine. Germline lookup yields CDR1 MNHEY and CDR2 SVGAGI. V gave up 6 bases and J gave up 9 bases; unmatched junction bases: 7. The CDR3 has 14 amino acids. Using immunoSEQ multiplex PCR, the repertoire was profiled, and TCRdb retains in-frame clones only, with some absent. The sample shows 100,000 to 150,000 clones, about 89% of them seen only once. Sequenced here: peripheral blood, sampled on day 0 of AZD1222 vaccination. The origin of this receptor is an adult in good health. This chain connects TRBV6-5 to TRBJ1-4, with 10 bases lining up with TRBD1. CDR3 sequence reads: CASSPGTGDKKLFF. In DNA form, the CDR3 reads TGTGCCAGCAGCCCCGGGACAGGGGACAAAAAACTGTTTTTT.